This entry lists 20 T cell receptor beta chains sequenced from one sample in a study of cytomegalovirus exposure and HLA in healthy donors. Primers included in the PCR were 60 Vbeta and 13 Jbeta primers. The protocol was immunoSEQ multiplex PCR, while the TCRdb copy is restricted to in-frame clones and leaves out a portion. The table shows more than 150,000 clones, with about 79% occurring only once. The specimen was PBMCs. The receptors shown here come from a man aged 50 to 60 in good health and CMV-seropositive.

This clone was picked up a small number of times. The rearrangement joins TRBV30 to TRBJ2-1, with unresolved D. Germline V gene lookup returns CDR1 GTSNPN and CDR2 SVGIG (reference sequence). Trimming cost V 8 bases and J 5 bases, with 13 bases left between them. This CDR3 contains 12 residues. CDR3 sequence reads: CASIDWNNEQFF. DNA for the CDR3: TGTGCCAGCATCGACTGGAACAATGAGCAGTTCTTC. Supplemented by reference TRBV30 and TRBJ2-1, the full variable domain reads SQTIHQWPATLVQPVGSPLSLECTVEGTSNPNLYWYRQAAGRGLQLLFYSVGIGQISSEVPQNLSASRPQDRQFILSSKKLLLSDSGFYLCASIDWNNEQFFGPGTRLTVL.

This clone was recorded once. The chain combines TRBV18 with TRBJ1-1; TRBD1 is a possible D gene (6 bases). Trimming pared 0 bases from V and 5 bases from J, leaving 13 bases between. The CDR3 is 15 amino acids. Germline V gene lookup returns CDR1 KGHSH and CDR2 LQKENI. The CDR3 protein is CASSPPPRGETEAFF. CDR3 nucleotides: TGTGCCAGCTCACCACCGCCCAGGGGAGAGACTGAAGCTTTCTTT. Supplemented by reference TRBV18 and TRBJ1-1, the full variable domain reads NAGVMQNPRHLVRRRGQEARLRCSPMKGHSHVYWYRQLPEEGLKFMVYLQKENIIDESGMPKERFSAEFPKEGPSILRIQQVVRGDSAAYFCASSPPPRGETEAFFGQGTRLTVV.

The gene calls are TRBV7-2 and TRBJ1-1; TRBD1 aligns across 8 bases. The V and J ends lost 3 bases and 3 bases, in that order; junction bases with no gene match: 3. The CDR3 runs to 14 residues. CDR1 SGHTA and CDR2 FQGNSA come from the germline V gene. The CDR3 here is CASSFTGGHTEAFF. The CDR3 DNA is TGTGCCAGCAGCTTTACAGGGGGGCACACTGAAGCTTTCTTT.

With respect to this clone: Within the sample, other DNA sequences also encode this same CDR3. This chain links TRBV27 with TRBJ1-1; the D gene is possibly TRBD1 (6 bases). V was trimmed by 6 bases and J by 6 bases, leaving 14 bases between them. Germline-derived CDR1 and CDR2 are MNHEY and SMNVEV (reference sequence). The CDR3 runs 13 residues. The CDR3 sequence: CASRPTGTAEAFF. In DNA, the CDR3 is TGTGCCAGCAGACCGACAGGCACTGCTGAAGCTTTCTTT.

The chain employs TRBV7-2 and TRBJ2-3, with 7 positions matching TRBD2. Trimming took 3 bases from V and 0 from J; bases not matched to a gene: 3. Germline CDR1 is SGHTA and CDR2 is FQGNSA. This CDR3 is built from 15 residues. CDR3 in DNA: TGTGCCAGCAGCTTTGGCGGGGGTAGCACAGATACGCAGTATTTT. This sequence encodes CASSFGGGSTDTQYF.

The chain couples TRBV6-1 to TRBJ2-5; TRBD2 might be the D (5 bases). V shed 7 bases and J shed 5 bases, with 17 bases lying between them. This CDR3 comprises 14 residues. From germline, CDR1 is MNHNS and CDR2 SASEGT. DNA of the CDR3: TGTGCCAGCAATCGGGAAAGTAGGCAGGAGACCCAGTACTTC. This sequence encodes CASNRESRQETQYF.

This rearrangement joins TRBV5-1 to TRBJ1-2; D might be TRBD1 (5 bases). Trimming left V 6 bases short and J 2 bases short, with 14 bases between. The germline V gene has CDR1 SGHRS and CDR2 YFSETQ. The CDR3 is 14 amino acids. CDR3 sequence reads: CASKVGAGNYGYTF. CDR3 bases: TGCGCCAGCAAGGTTGGGGCAGGGAACTATGGCTACACCTTC.

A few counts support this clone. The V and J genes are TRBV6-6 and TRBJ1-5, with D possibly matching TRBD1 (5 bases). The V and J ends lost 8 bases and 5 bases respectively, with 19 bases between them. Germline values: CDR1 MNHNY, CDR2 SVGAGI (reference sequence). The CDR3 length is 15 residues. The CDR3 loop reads CASWGLRSLYQPQHF. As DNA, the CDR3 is TGTGCCAGCTGGGGCCTACGGAGCTTATATCAGCCCCAGCATTTT.

The CDR3 DNA reads TGCGCCAGCAGCGTGGCAGCGGCCGGGGAGCTGTTTTTT. Protein: CASSVAAAGELFF. The chain joins TRBV5-1 to TRBJ2-2, with a possible D match to TRBD2 (5 bases). The V gene lost 4 bases and the J gene lost 6 bases, with 10 bases spanning the gap. CDR3 length equals 13 residues. CDR1 is SGHRS, CDR2 YFSETQ, per germline.

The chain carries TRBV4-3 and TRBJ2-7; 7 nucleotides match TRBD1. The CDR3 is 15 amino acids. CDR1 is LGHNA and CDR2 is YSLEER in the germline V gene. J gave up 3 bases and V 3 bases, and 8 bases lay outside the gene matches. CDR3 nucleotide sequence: TGCGCCAGCAGCCAGGGGGAGACAGGGATCTACGAGCAGTACTTC. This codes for CASSQGETGIYEQYF.

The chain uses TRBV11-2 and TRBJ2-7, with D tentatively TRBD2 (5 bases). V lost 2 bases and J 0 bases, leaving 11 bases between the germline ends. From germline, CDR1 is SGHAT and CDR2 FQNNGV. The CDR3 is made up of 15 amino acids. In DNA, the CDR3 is TGTGCCAGCAGCTTATCGGACGGGGTCTCCTACGAGCAGTACGTC. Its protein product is CASSLSDGVSYEQYV.

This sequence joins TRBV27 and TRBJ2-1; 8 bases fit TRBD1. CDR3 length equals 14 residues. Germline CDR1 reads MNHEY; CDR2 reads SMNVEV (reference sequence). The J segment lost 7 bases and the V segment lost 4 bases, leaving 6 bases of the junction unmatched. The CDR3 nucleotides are TGTGCCAGCAGTTCGACAGGGGCATGGAATGAGCAGTTCTTC. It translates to CASSSTGAWNEQFF.

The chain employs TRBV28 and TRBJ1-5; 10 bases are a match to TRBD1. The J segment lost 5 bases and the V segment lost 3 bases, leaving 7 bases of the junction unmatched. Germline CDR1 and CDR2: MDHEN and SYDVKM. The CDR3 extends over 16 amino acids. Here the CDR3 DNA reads TGTGCCAGCAGTTTCCCGGGACAGGGGTTCGATCAGCCCCAGCATTTT. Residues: CASSFPGQGFDQPQHF.

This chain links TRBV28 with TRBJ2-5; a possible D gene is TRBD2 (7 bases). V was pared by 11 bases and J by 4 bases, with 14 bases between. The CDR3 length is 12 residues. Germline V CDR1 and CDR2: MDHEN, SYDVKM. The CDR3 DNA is TGTGCCGTGGGGGGCGGGAGAGAGACCCAGTACTTC. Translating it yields CAVGGGRETQYF.

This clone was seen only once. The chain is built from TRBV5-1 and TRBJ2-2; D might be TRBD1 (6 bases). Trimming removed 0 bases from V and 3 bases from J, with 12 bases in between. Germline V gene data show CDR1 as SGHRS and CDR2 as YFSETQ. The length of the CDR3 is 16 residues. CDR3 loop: CASSLAPDRYTGELFF. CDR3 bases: TGCGCCAGCAGCTTGGCCCCGGACAGATACACCGGGGAGCTGTTTTTT.

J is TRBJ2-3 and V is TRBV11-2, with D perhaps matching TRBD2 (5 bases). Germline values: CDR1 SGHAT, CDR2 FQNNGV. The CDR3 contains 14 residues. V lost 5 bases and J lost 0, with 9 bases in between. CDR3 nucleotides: TGTGCCAGCAGCCCTGGACTGAGCACAGATACGCAGTATTTT. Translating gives CASSPGLSTDTQYF.

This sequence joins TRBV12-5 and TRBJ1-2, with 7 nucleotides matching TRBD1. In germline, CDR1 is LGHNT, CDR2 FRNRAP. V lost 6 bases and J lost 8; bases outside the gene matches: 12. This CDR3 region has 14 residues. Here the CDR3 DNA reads TGTGCTAGTGGCCTCAAGGGGGCAGGGTGGGGCTACACCTTC. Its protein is CASGLKGAGWGYTF.

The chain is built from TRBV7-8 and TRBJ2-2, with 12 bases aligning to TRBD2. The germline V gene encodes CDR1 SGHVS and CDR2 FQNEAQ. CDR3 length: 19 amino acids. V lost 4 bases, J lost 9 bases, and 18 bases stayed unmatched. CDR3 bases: TGTGCCAGCAGCTCCACCGCAGATGTGTCTAGCGGGGGGGTACGGGAGCTGTTTTTT. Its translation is CASSSTADVSSGGVRELFF.

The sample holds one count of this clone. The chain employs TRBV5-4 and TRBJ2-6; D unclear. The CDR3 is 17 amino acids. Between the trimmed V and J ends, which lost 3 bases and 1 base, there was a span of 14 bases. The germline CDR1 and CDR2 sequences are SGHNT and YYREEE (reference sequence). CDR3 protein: CASSSLDWKSGANVLTF. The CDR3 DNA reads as TGTGCCAGCAGCTCGCTTGACTGGAAGTCTGGGGCCAACGTCCTGACTTTC.

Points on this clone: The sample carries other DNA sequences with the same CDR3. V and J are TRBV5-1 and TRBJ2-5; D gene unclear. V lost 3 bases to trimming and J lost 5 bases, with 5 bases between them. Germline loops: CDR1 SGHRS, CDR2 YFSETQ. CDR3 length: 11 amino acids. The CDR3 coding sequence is TGCGCCAGCAGCTCTCTTGAGACCCAGTACTTC. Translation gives CASSSLETQYF.